Listed below are T cell receptor beta chains from one sample, sequenced in a study of blood T cells in healthy people across ages. TCRdb re-analysed the 5' RACE reads in MiXCR, keeping a single row per CDR3 protein. The data contain around 850,000 distinct CDR3 sequences, about 34% of them singletons. The sample consisted of blood. The source is a man younger than 30 in good health. Each CDR3 is given with its conserved first and last residue. Fields, in order: V gene, clone size, D gene, J gene, CDR3 protein, CDR3 DNA. The D gene is left open where the match is weak. Some rows mark clone size as missing; the rest say once, few, many or name a class of expanded clone.

V: TRBV7-9; size: -; D: -; J: TRBJ2-1; CDR3: CASSTPLRSYNEQFF; DNA: TGTGCCAGCAGCACCCCATTGCGGTCCTACAATGAGCAGTTCTTC
V: TRBV27; size: once; D: -; J: TRBJ2-7; CDR3: CASSLSPGRLTYEQYF; DNA: TGTGCCAGCAGTTTATCCCCGGGACGCCTGACCTACGAGCAGTACTTC
V: TRBV20-1; size: -; D: -; J: TRBJ1-1; CDR3: CSARGAGPNTEAFF; DNA: TGCAGTGCTAGAGGTGCAGGCCCGAACACTGAAGCTTTCTTT
V: TRBV19; size: -; D: -; J: TRBJ1-4; CDR3: CASSIDLSTGTEKLFF; DNA: TGTGCCAGTAGTATAGATTTAAGCACAGGGACTGAAAAACTGTTTTTT
V: TRBV3-1; size: few; D: -; J: TRBJ2-7; CDR3: CASSQVSSQREQYF; DNA: TGTGCCAGCAGCCAAGTCTCCTCACAACGCGAGCAGTACTTC
V: TRBV9; size: few; D: -; J: TRBJ2-5; CDR3: CASSVGGGGVLETQYF; DNA: TGTGCCAGCAGCGTAGGAGGAGGGGGCGTTTTGGAGACCCAGTACTTC
V: TRBV6-5; size: -; D: -; J: TRBJ2-3; CDR3: CASSYSGKGFSDTQYF; DNA: TGTGCCAGCAGTTACTCGGGGAAGGGATTCTCAGATACGCAGTATTTT
V: TRBV12-3/TRBV12-4; size: -; D: -; J: TRBJ1-5; CDR3: CASSPGVTDTSPQHF; DNA: TGTGCCAGCAGTCCAGGAGTGACAGACACCTCACCCCAGCATTTT
V: TRBV2; size: -; D: -; J: TRBJ1-5; CDR3: CASTFHSGGATNQPQHF; DNA: TGTGCCAGCACCTTCCATTCCGGGGGAGCAACAAACCAGCCCCAGCATTTT
V: TRBV12-3/TRBV12-4; size: -; D: -; J: TRBJ2-7; CDR3: CASSVRGHYEQYF; DNA: TGTGCCAGCAGCGTCCGGGGCCACTACGAGCAGTACTTC
V: TRBV6-2/TRBV6-3; size: -; D: -; J: TRBJ2-5; CDR3: CASSYLTGNPYNEQYF; DNA: TGTGCCAGCAGTTACTTAACGGGGAACCCCTACAATGAGCAGTACTTC
V: TRBV2; size: -; D: -; J: TRBJ1-3; CDR3: CASNVPGNTIYF; DNA: TGCGCCAGCAACGTACCTGGAAACACCATATATTTT
V: TRBV2; size: -; D: TRBD1; J: TRBJ2-5; CDR3: CVSSPNRGETQYF; DNA: TGTGTCAGCAGTCCCAACAGGGGGGAGACCCAGTACTTC
V: TRBV12-3/TRBV12-4; size: few; D: -; J: TRBJ1-2; CDR3: CASTTNYGYTF; DNA: TGTGCCAGCACCACCAACTATGGCTACACCTTC
V: TRBV12-3/TRBV12-4; size: -; D: -; J: TRBJ1-1; CDR3: CASSLSDCKTFF; DNA: TGTGCCAGCAGTTTGTCGGACTGTAAGACTTTCTTT
V: TRBV4-2; size: -; D: TRBD1; J: TRBJ1-2; CDR3: CASSQGPDRGYGGYTF; DNA: TGTGCCAGCAGCCAAGGCCCGGACAGGGGCTACGGAGGCTACACCTTC
V: TRBV20-1; size: -; D: TRBD1; J: TRBJ2-1; CDR3: CSGVQGARYNEQFF; DNA: TGCAGTGGTGTGCAGGGGGCTCGGTACAATGAGCAGTTCTTC
V: TRBV5-1; size: -; D: -; J: TRBJ2-3; CDR3: CASAGGGRSDTQYF; DNA: TGCGCCAGCGCTGGAGGGGGTCGATCAGATACGCAGTATTTT
V: TRBV12-3/TRBV12-4; size: -; D: -; J: TRBJ1-2; CDR3: CASGLSYGYTF; DNA: TGTGCCAGCGGTTTATCATATGGCTACACCTTC
V: TRBV15; size: -; D: -; J: TRBJ1-5; CDR3: CATSREVQPQHF; DNA: TGTGCCACCAGCAGAGAGGTCCAGCCCCAGCATTTT
V: TRBV10-3; size: -; D: TRBD1; J: TRBJ2-5; CDR3: CAIGRQQGETQYF; DNA: TGTGCCATCGGCAGACAACAGGGGGAGACCCAGTACTTC
V: TRBV29-1; size: -; D: -; J: TRBJ2-5; CDR3: CSVGQSSYNEQYF; DNA: TGCAGCGTGGGTCAGAGCTCCTACAATGAGCAGTACTTC
V: TRBV5-1; size: few; D: -; J: TRBJ1-1; CDR3: CASSSGDIYTEAFF; DNA: TGCGCCAGCAGCTCGGGGGACATTTACACTGAAGCTTTCTTT
V: TRBV6-2/TRBV6-3; size: -; D: TRBD2; J: TRBJ2-7; CDR3: CASRLAGGAYEQYF; DNA: TGTGCCAGCAGGCTGGCGGGAGGCGCCTACGAGCAGTACTTC
V: TRBV7-9; size: many; D: -; J: TRBJ1-2; CDR3: CASSPGLPNYGYTF; DNA: TGTGCCAGCAGCCCGGGACTGCCCAACTATGGCTACACCTTC
V: TRBV5-1; size: many; D: -; J: TRBJ2-5; CDR3: CASSLVAEETQYF; DNA: TGTGCCAGCAGTTTAGTTGCAGAAGAGACCCAGTACTTC
V: TRBV5-1; size: few; D: -; J: TRBJ2-7; CDR3: CASSSQGKYNEQYF; DNA: TGCGCCAGCAGCTCGCAGGGAAAGTACAATGAGCAGTACTTC
V: TRBV7-6; size: -; D: TRBD2; J: TRBJ2-3; CDR3: CASSLGGLAPVGTDTQYF; DNA: TGTGCCAGCAGCTTAGGAGGACTAGCGCCAGTAGGCACAGATACGCAGTATTTT
V: TRBV19; size: few; D: -; J: TRBJ2-7; CDR3: CASSGVVRDLYF; DNA: TGTGCCAGTTCGGGGGTTGTGAGGGATCTTTACTTC
V: TRBV20-1; size: -; D: TRBD2; J: TRBJ2-1; CDR3: CSAPSGLASNEQFF; DNA: TGCAGTGCACCCTCGGGACTAGCTAGCAATGAGCAGTTCTTC
V: TRBV4-2; size: -; D: -; J: TRBJ2-7; CDR3: CASSQDSREPYEQYF; DNA: TGTGCCAGCAGCCAAGATTCCCGGGAACCCTACGAGCAGTACTTC
V: TRBV20-1; size: few; D: TRBD2; J: TRBJ2-2; CDR3: CSASGTSSGELFF; DNA: TGCAGTGCTAGTGGGACTAGTTCCGGGGAGCTGTTTTTT
V: TRBV7-9; size: -; D: -; J: TRBJ1-2; CDR3: CASSLGEINYGYTF; DNA: TGTGCCAGCAGCTTAGGCGAAATTAACTATGGCTACACCTTC
V: TRBV12-3/TRBV12-4; size: -; D: -; J: TRBJ2-3; CDR3: CASSHTSSWASADTQYF; DNA: TGTGCCAGCAGTCATACCTCTAGCTGGGCTAGCGCAGATACGCAGTATTTT
V: TRBV27; size: many; D: -; J: TRBJ1-2; CDR3: CASSLAGSYGYTF; DNA: TGTGCCAGCAGTTTGGCAGGGTCCTATGGCTACACCTTC
V: TRBV12-3/TRBV12-4; size: few; D: -; J: TRBJ2-3; CDR3: CASSPHDADTQYF; DNA: TGTGCCAGCAGTCCCCATGACGCAGATACGCAGTATTTT
V: TRBV12-3/TRBV12-4; size: few; D: TRBD1; J: TRBJ1-2; CDR3: CASSPTRQGLDYGYTF; DNA: TGTGCCAGCAGTCCTACTAGACAGGGCTTGGACTATGGCTACACCTTC
V: TRBV7-7; size: few; D: -; J: TRBJ2-2; CDR3: CASSLELGRRGIGELFF; DNA: TGTGCCAGCAGCTTAGAATTGGGGCGCCGAGGGATCGGGGAGCTGTTTTTT
V: TRBV6-6; size: -; D: TRBD1; J: TRBJ1-2; CDR3: CASSYSIGQGAGGYTF; DNA: TGTGCCAGCAGTTACTCGATCGGACAGGGGGCGGGGGGCTACACCTTC
V: TRBV6-5; size: -; D: TRBD1; J: TRBJ2-1; CDR3: CASGTGAFNEQFF; DNA: TGTGCCAGCGGGACAGGGGCTTTCAATGAGCAGTTCTTC
V: TRBV12-3/TRBV12-4; size: few; D: -; J: TRBJ1-1; CDR3: CASTPAGAKEAFF; DNA: TGTGCCAGCACTCCCGCGGGGGCTAAGGAAGCTTTCTTT
V: TRBV29-1; size: -; D: TRBD2; J: TRBJ2-5; CDR3: CSVEGVAGGYNEQYF; DNA: TGCAGCGTTGAAGGGGTAGCGGGGGGCTACAATGAGCAGTACTTC
V: TRBV20-1; size: many; D: -; J: TRBJ2-3; CDR3: CSARDLDYSDTQYF; DNA: TGCAGTGCTAGAGATCTGGACTACTCAGATACGCAGTATTTT
V: TRBV6-2/TRBV6-3; size: -; D: -; J: TRBJ1-6; CDR3: CASTVTYNSPLHF; DNA: TGTGCCAGCACCGTCACCTATAATTCACCCCTCCACTTT
V: TRBV5-1; size: few; D: TRBD1; J: TRBJ1-2; CDR3: CASSWTGEGDGYTF; DNA: TGCGCCAGCAGCTGGACAGGGGAGGGAGATGGCTACACCTTC
V: TRBV5-1; size: -; D: TRBD1; J: TRBJ2-3; CDR3: CASSRGTGGITDTQYF; DNA: TGCGCCAGCAGCCGCGGGACAGGGGGAATCACAGATACGCAGTATTTT
V: TRBV18; size: -; D: -; J: TRBJ1-2; CDR3: CASSPGDLNYGYTF; DNA: TGTGCCAGCTCACCGGGGGATTTAAACTATGGCTACACCTTC
V: TRBV4-3; size: -; D: -; J: TRBJ2-3; CDR3: CASSQEGLVFTDTQYF; DNA: TGCGCCAGCAGCCAAGAAGGTCTAGTCTTCACAGATACGCAGTATTTT
V: TRBV5-1; size: few; D: TRBD1; J: TRBJ1-2; CDR3: CASSLDRGQGIYGYTF; DNA: TGCGCCAGCAGCTTGGATAGGGGGCAGGGGATTTATGGCTACACCTTC